Described below is a single T cell receptor (beta chain) sequence and its context. This sample was included in a study of CD8 T cells in Susac syndrome. The sequenced target, TCR beta, came from blood CD8+ and CD4+ T cells. Healthy donors, matched for age and sex, constituted the control group. TEMRA cells underwent FACS enrichment and CD8+ and CD4+ T cells underwent negative isolation. An input of roughly 0.5 to 1 ug of RNA was subjected to reverse transcription using random hexamers. Amplification of TCR beta CDR3 by immunoSEQ multiplex PCR spanned 54 Vbeta and 13 Jbeta. TCRdb reanalysed the immunoSEQ multiplex PCR reads using MiXCR and keeps one entry per CDR3 protein. Seen here are about 130,000 distinct CDR3 sequences, approximately 96% observed once, and the top ten hold roughly 0.08%. The V end was cut by 7 bases, the J end by 7 bases, with 17 bases between. Germline V gives CDR1 LNHDA, CDR2 SQIVND (reference sequence). CDR3 size: 14 residues.

The TCR was taken from a human donor in good health. The gene calls are TRBV19 and TRBJ2-4; D is possibly TRBD1 or TRBD2 (6 bases each). The sample comprised CD4+ T cells from PBMCs. The CDR3 loop is CASNSPGAANIQYF. CDR3 sequence (DNA): TGTGCCAGTAACTCCCCGGGGGCGGCGAACATTCAGTACTTC. The variable domain in full, completed from reference TRBV19 and TRBJ2-4, reads DGGITQSPKYLFRKEGQNVTLSCEQNLNHDAMYWYRQDPGQGLRLIYYSQIVNDFQKGDIAEGYSVSREKKESFPLTVTSAQKNPTAFYLCASNSPGAANIQYFGAGTRLSVL.